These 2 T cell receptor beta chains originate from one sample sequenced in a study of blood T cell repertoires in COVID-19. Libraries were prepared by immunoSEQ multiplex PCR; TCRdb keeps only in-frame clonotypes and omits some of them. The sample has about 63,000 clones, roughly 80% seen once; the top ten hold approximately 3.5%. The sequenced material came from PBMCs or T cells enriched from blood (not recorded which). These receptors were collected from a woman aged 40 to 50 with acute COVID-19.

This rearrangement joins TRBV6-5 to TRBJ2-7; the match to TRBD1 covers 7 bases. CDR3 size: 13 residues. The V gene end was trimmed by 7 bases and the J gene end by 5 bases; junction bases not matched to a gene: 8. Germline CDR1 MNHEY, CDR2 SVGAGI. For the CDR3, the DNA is TGTGCCAGCACCAACAGGGGAGCCCACGAGCAGTACGTC. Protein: CASTNRGAHEQYV.

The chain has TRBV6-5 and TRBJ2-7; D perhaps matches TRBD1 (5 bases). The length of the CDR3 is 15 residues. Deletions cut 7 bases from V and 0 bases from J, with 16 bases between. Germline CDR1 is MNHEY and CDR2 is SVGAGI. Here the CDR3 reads CASKTQGTGSYEQYV. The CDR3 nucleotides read TGTGCCAGCAAGACCCAGGGTACAGGCTCCTACGAGCAGTACGTC.